This T cell receptor beta chain was sequenced for a study of T cell responses to AZD1222 COVID-19 vaccine listed by TCRdb under 2021. Background on the whole study: TCR sequencing was performed for fewer than 250 trial participants, of whom roughly 200 were given two doses of AZD1222 and around 25 were given two doses of MenACWY control vaccine. Trial participants were enrolled into age subgroups of 18-55, 56-69 and 70-plus years, which contained 148, 28 and 57 TCR-sequenced participants, respectively. The paper as a whole reports these results and caveats: After two AZD1222 doses, spike-specific TCR breadth and depth were significantly higher than at day 0 and than in MenACWY recipients. Participants were mostly white British, with more females than males. The authors suggested clonal diversity may have been underestimated. The whole spike protein was spanned by vaccine-associated CD4 TCRs, and dominant responses were seen in regions 160-218 and 743-854. In the small 56-69-year group, the increase in depth fell short of significance, most likely because of low power. Reportedly, close to half of the unique spike-specific TCRs recognized epitopes lying outside the regions that are mutated in the B.1.351 and B.1.1.7 variants. No day 14 peak-response samples were available, so repertoires were characterized only after the peak T cell response. Conclusions about previously exposed vaccinees were limited because only five to seven AZD1222 recipients were SARS-CoV-2 seropositive at baseline.

Points on this clone: The antigen it recognizes is unknown. Base qualities were left out, and no much larger clone turns up one base away.

V has 5 bases trimmed and J has 4 bases trimmed; junction bases matching no gene number 6. CDR1 and CDR2 are read off the germline V gene (reference sequence) as MNHEY and SMNVEV. From its cysteine to its phenylalanine, the CDR3 spans 15 amino acids. The read is trimmed to its CDR3 DNA, 45 bases read in frame from base 1. The time point label corresponds to: about 28 days (+/-7) after the second vaccine dose. Because spike-specific TCR depth and breadth did not differ between the two schedules, AZD1222 recipients who got a second dose at roughly 4 weeks were pooled with those who got a second dose at roughly 12 weeks. Vaccinee samples came from UK trials COV001 and COV002, including a single-blind randomized controlled phase 2/3 trial of AZD1222 (ChAdOx1 nCoV-19) in healthy adults. For TCRbeta chain sequencing, PBMC samples from trial participants were taken at day 0 and at day 28 after the second dose.

The CDR3 regions of human TCRbeta chains were analyzed by immunosequencing. Per the source publication's procedure: Repertoire TCRs were matched against a reference library of SARS-CoV-2-specific TCRs generated with the MIRA antigen-specificity platform. Breadth was defined as the fraction of unique TCRs that were SARS-CoV-2-associated, and depth was defined as the fraction of total T cells that were SARS-CoV-2-associated. Using the MIRA data, each spike-specific TCR was mapped to the spike region that the TCR reacts to and placed in a CD4 or CD8 class. Log10-transformed breadth and depth values were compared by one-way ANOVA with Sidak's multiple comparisons tests. The immuneACCESS repertoire file appears here via TCRdb, limited to in-frame rearrangements. These files lack a portion of the clones; in checked studies, under half of the deficit traces to unresolved V genes, and the cause of the others is not known. V, J and clone size derive from that table, while D and trimming were established from the DNA sequence. The sample table holds some 31,000 clones, of which approximately 80% were seen once. The ten largest clones take up roughly 4.9% of the sample.

This clonotype was sampled from an adult who received the AZD1222 COVID-19 vaccine. Recombination linked TRBV27 to TRBJ2-3, with 10 bases aligning to TRBD1. Material: peripheral blood, obtained 28 days after the second AZD1222 dose. The DNA reads TGTGCCAGCAGTACGAGGACAGGGGGGTCAGATACGCAGTATTTT. Its coded protein is CASSTRTGGSDTQYF.